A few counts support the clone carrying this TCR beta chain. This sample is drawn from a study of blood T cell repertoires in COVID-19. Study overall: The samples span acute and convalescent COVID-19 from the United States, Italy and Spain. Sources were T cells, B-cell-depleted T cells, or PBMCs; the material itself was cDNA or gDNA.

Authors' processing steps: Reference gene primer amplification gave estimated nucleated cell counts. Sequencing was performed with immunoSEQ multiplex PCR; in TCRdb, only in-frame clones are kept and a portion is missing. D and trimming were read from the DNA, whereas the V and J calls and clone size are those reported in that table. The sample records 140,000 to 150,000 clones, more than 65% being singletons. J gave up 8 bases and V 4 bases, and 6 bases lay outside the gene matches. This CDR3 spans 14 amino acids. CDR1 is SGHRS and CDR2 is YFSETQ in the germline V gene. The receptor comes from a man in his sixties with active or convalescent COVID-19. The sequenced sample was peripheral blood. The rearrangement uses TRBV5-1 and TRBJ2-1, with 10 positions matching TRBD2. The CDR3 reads CASSASGSIHEQFF. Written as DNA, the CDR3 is TGCGCCAGCAGCGCTAGCGGGAGCATCCATGAGCAGTTCTTC.